One sample yielded the 9 T cell receptor beta chains listed below, sequenced in a study of identical twins. TCRdb ran MiXCR on the 5' RACE reads and lists one entry per CDR3 protein. Of 550,000 to 800,000 distinct CDR3 sequences detected, under 8.5% appear once; the ten largest clones hold roughly 1.5%. This sample was also put to use in a study of yellow fever vaccine responses in identical twins.

The sample consisted of PBMCs. The source of these receptors is a woman between 18 and 29 years old in good health.

The rearrangement joins TRBV13 to TRBJ1-6; D is undetermined. In germline, CDR1 is PRHDT, CDR2 FYEKMQ (reference sequence). This CDR3 region has 18 residues. Between the trimmed V and J ends, which lost 0 bases and 0 bases, there was a span of 12 bases. The CDR3 spells CASSLGRFGSSYNSPLHF. CDR3 DNA: TGTGCCAGCAGCTTAGGTCGTTTCGGGAGCTCCTATAATTCACCCCTCCACTTT.

V usage is TRBV5-1 and J usage is TRBJ1-1; D is unclear. The V end was cut by 1 base, the J end by 2 bases, with 9 bases between. The germline gives CDR1 SGHRS, CDR2 YFSETQ. The CDR3 is 14 residues long. DNA of the CDR3: TGCGCCAGCAGCTTGAGACTAACCAACACTGAAGCTTTCTTT. This translates into CASSLRLTNTEAFF.

This clonotype was observed at least ten times. The rearrangement uses TRBV6-1 and TRBJ2-7; TRBD1 aligns across 8 bases. Germline loops: CDR1 MNHNS, CDR2 SASEGT. This CDR3 region has 15 residues. V dropped 4 bases and J dropped 4; count of bases not matched to a gene: 9. CDR3 in amino acids: CASSGGGTGAYEQYV. CDR3 in DNA: TGTGCCAGCAGTGGTGGTGGGACAGGAGCTTACGAGCAGTACGTC.

The genes are TRBV4-1 and TRBJ2-7; D might be TRBD2 (6 bases). Germline CDR1 is MGHRA and CDR2 is YSYEKL. Trimming cost V 4 bases and J 3 bases, with 19 bases left between them. The CDR3 contains 16 residues. In DNA form, the CDR3 reads TGCGCCAGCAGCCGGGGTGTATTTGGGGGGAACTACGAGCAGTACGTC. It yields the protein CASSRGVFGGNYEQYV.

This clonotype turned up a few times. The chain couples TRBV20-1 to TRBJ1-4; D perhaps matches TRBD1 (5 bases). This CDR3 has 14 residues. The germline CDR1 and CDR2 sequences are DFQATT and SNEGSKA (reference sequence). Trimming removed 1 base at V and 13 bases at J, with 19 bases between. The CDR3 sequence: CSARAGGEGIPLFF. CDR3 nucleotides: TGCAGTGCTAGAGCTGGGGGTGAGGGGATACCACTGTTTTTT.

This clonotype was counted ten times or more. V usage is TRBV15 and J usage is TRBJ2-5; perhaps TRBD1 as D (5 bases). Germline lookup yields CDR1 LNHNV and CDR2 YYDKDF (reference sequence). This CDR3 contains 15 residues. Trimming removed 5 bases at V and 4 bases at J, with 17 bases between. The CDR3 nucleotides are TGTGCCACCAGCTTACAAACAGGCCAAGGAGAGACCCAGTACTTC. Translating it yields CATSLQTGQGETQYF.

This clonotype has more than one count but fewer than ten. This chain uses TRBV20-1 with TRBJ2-7, with a possible D match to TRBD2 (5 bases). The V gene's germline CDR1 is DFQATT and CDR2 SNEGSKA (reference sequence). This CDR3 contains 11 residues. V lost 3 bases to trimming and J lost 6 bases, with 9 bases between them. CDR3 sequence: CSARRAGEQYF. CDR3 nucleotides: TGCAGTGCTAGGAGGGCAGGCGAGCAGTACTTC.

This clonotype was counted a few times. The rearrangement uses TRBV12-3 or TRBV12-4 and TRBJ2-3; no reliable D call. The CDR3 is 13 residues long. The germline V and J ends were trimmed by 6 bases and 0 bases, with 7 bases remaining between them. CDR3 in DNA: TGTGCCAGCAGGCTGGGGAGCACAGATACGCAGTATTTT. Amino acids: CASRLGSTDTQYF.

In this sample, this clonotype turned up a few times. V gene TRBV5-6 combines with J gene TRBJ1-6; 8 bases align to TRBD1. This CDR3 spans 17 amino acids. Germline V gene data show CDR1 as SGHDT and CDR2 as YYEEEE. The trim removed 4 bases at V and 0 bases at J, leaving 6 bases unmatched. The CDR3 coding sequence is TGTGCCAGCAGCCTTTTCAGGGGGCCCTCCTATAATTCACCCCTCCACTTT. Its protein product is CASSLFRGPSYNSPLHF.